Each of the 4 T cell receptor beta chains below was sequenced from the same sample in a study of blood T cells in healthy people across ages. The use of a sample-barcoded 5' primer and a J-beta primer mix characterized a second PCR of roughly 6 to 11 cycles. TCRdb re-called the 5' RACE reads with MiXCR, one entry per CDR3 protein. The table shows hundreds of thousands of distinct CDR3 sequences, with 56% occurring only once. Sequencing was performed on blood. Receptors were obtained from a middle-aged man in good health.

The V gene is TRBV27, the J gene TRBJ2-7; 10 nucleotides agree with TRBD1. There are 13 residues in the CDR3. The J segment lost 2 bases and the V segment lost 8 bases, leaving 3 bases of the junction unmatched. Germline values: CDR1 MNHEY, CDR2 SMNVEV (reference sequence). The CDR3 loop reads CASFGTGAYEQYF. In nucleotides, the CDR3 is TGTGCCAGCTTCGGGACAGGGGCCTACGAGCAGTACTTC.

J is TRBJ2-1 and V is TRBV20-1; no definite D call. The J call may be faulty, since TRBJ2-7 better matches the DNA end. Germline V gene lookup returns CDR1 DFQATT and CDR2 SNEGSKA (reference sequence). The CDR3 has 15 amino acids. This CDR3 reads CSAPGLASSYNEQYF. CDR3 coding DNA: TGCAGTGCCCCGGGTCTGGCCAGCTCCTACAATGAGCAGTACTTC.

Here the CDR3 DNA reads TGCAGTGCCCCTGGGGGTCGGGGTGAGCAGTTCTTC. This gives the protein CSAPGGRGEQFF. The rearrangement joins TRBV20-1 to TRBJ2-1, with D perhaps given as TRBD1 or TRBD2 (5 bases each). The CDR3 extends over 12 amino acids. The V end lost 6 bases, the J end lost 9 bases, and 15 bases lay between the germline ends. Germline-derived CDR1 and CDR2 are DFQATT and SNEGSKA (reference sequence).

The chain couples TRBV20-1 to TRBJ1-1; 8 bases line up with TRBD1. Germline assignment: CDR1 DFQATT and CDR2 SNEGSKA (reference sequence). The CDR3 length is 14 residues. The junction had 8 bases not matched to a gene; V was cut back by 4 bases and J by 4 bases. Here the CDR3 reads CSATYGQGSTEAFF. The CDR3 bases are TGCAGTGCTACCTACGGACAGGGAAGCACTGAAGCTTTCTTT.